The source of this T cell receptor (beta chain) is a study of low-dose radiotherapy and immunotherapy resistance in tumors. The wider study: Intravenous cyclophosphamide 200 mg/m2 was given every two weeks, one day before radiation and immunotherapy. Aspirin 300 mg, taken orally and daily, was given to patients for four cycles from cycle 1 day 1.

This CDR3 is built from 14 residues. The V segment lost 4 bases and the J segment 3 bases; nucleotides outside the gene matches: 2. The germline V gene encodes CDR1 MGHRA and CDR2 YSYEKL. The time point is: before trial treatment. The donors, trial participants, received nivolumab, ipilimumab, aspirin, low-dose cyclophosphamide and low-dose radiotherapy. This clonotype was observed at least ten times. cDNA synthesis used a TRAV/TRBV-specific primer set for both chains. The PCR that amplified TCRs ran for around 20 cycles, relying on a constant-region primer and a V-primer adapter. TCRdb redid the calling of the reads with MiXCR, one entry per CDR3 protein. The data contain approximately 70,000 distinct CDR3 sequences, around a third of them seen just once; the ten biggest clones take up over 8.5%.

Specimen: PBMCs, collected before treatment. The rearrangement uses TRBV4-1 and TRBJ2-7; 11 bases map to TRBD1. This sequence originates from a female donor with ovarian cancer. The CDR3, as DNA: TGCGCCAGCAGCCGTGGGACAGGGGGCTACGAGCAGTACTTC. It specifies CASSRGTGGYEQYF.